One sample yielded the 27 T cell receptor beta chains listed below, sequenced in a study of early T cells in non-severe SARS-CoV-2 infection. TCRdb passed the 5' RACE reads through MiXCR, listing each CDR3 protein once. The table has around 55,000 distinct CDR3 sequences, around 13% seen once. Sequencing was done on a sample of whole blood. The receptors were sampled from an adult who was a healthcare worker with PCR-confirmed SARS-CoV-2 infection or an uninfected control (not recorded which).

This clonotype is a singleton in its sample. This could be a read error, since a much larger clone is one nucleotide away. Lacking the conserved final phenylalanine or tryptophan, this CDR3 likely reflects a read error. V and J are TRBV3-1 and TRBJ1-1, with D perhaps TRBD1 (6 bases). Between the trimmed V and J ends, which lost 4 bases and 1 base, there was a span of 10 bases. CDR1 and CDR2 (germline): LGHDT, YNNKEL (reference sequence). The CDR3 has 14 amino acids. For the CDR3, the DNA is TGTGCCAGCAGCCCGACAGGCGGGAACACTGAAGCTTTCTAT. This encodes CASSPTGGNTEAFY.

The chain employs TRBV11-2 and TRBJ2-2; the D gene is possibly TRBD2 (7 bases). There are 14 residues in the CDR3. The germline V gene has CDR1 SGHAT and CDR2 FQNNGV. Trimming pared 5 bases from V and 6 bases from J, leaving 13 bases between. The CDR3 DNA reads TGTGCCAGCAGCCTCCAGGGGAGGGCCGGGGAGCTGTTTTTT. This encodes CASSLQGRAGELFF.

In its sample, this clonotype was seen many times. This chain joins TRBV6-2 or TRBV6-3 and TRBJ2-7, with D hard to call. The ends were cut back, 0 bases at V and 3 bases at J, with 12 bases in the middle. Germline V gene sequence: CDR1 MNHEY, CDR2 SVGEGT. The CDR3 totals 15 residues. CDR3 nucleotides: TGTGCCAGCAGTTACTCCCGGCTAGGCCTCTACGAGCAGTACTTC. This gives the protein CASSYSRLGLYEQYF.

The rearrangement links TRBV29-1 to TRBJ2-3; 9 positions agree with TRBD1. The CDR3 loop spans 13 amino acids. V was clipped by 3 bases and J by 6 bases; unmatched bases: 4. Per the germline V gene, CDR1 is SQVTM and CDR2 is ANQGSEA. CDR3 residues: CSVDVTGGDTQYF. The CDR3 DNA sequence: TGCAGCGTTGATGTGACAGGGGGGGATACGCAGTATTTT.

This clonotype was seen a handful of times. This chain's CDR3 is CASSTGSRQPQHF. DNA of the CDR3: TGTGCCAGCAGCACAGGTTCTCGACAGCCCCAGCATTTT. The V and J genes are TRBV7-9 and TRBJ1-5; perhaps TRBD1 as D (5 bases). This CDR3 region has 13 residues. Trimming took 5 bases from V and 7 from J, leaving 12 bases between them. Per the germline V gene, CDR1 is SEHNR and CDR2 is FQNEAQ (reference sequence).

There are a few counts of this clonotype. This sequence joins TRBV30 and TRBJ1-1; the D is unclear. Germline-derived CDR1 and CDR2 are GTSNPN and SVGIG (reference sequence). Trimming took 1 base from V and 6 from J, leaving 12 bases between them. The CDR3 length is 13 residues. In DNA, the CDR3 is TGTGCCTGGAGTGCAGCGGAAAGGGCTGAAGCTTTCTTT. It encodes CAWSAAERAEAFF.

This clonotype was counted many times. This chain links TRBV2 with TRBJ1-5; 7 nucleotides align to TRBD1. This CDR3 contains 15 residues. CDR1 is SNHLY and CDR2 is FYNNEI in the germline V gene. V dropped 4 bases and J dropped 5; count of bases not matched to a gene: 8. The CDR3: CASSGSWDSYQPQHF. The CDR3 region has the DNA TGTGCCAGCAGTGGATCCTGGGACAGCTATCAGCCCCAGCATTTT.

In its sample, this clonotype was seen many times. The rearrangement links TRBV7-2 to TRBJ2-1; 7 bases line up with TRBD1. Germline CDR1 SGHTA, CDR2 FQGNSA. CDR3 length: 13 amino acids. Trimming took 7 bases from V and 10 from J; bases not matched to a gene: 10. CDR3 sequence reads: CASTQQGRGEQFF. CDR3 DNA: TGTGCCAGCACTCAGCAGGGCAGGGGGGAGCAGTTCTTC.

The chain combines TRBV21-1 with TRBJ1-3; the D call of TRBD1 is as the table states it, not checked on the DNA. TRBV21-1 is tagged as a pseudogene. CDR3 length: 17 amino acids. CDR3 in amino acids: CASSKDYQGHSGNTIYF. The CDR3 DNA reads TGTGCCAGCAGCAAAGACTATCAGGGACACTCTGGAAACACCATATATTTT.

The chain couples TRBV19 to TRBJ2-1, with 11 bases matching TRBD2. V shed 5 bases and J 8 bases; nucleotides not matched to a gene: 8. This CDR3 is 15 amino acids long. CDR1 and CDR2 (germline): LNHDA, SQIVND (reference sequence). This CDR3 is CASSFRSGGADEQFF. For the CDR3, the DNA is TGTGCCAGTAGTTTTCGTAGCGGGGGGGCCGATGAGCAGTTCTTC.

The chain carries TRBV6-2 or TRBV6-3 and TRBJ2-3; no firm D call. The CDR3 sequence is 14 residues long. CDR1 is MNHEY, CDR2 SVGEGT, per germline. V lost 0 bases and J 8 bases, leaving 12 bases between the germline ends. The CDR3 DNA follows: TGTGCCAGCAGTTACTCGGGTGAGATTGGTACGCAGTATTTT. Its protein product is CASSYSGEIGTQYF.

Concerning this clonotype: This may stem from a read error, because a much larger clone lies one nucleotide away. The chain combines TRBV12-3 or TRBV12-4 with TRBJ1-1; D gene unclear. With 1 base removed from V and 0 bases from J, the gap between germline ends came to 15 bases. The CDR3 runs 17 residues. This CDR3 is CASSLEISWTVNTEAFF. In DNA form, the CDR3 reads TGTGCCAGCAGTTTAGAGATCTCGTGGACCGTGAACACTGAAGCTTTCTTT.

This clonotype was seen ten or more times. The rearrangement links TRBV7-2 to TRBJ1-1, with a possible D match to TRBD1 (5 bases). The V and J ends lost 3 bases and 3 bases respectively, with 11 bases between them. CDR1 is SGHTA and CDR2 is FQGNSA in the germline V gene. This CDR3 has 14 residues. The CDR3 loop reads CASSLTVKYTEAFF. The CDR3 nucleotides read TGTGCCAGCAGCTTGACAGTTAAATACACTGAAGCTTTCTTT.

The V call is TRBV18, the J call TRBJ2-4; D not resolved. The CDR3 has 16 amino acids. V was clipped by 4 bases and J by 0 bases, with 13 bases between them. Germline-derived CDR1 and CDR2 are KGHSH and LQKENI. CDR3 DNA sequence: TGTGCCAGCTCACGAGTCCAAAGTCTAGCCAAAAACATTCAGTACTTC. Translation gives CASSRVQSLAKNIQYF.

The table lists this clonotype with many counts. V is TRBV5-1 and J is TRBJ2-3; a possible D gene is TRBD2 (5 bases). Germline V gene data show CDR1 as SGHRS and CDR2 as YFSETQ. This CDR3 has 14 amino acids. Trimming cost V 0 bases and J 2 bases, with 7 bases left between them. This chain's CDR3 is CASSLVLATDTQYF. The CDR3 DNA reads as TGCGCCAGCAGCTTGGTCCTAGCCACAGATACGCAGTATTTT.

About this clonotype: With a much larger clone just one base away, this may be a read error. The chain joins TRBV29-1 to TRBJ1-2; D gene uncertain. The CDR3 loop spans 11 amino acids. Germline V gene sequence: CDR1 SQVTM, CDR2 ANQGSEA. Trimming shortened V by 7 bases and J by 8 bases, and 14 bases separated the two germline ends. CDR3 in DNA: TGCAGCGCATTACATGGGCACGGCTACACCTTC. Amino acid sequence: CSALHGHGYTF.

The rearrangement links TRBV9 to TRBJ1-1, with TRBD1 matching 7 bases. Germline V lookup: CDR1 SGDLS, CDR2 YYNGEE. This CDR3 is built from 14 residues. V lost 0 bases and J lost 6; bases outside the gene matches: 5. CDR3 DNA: TGTGCCAGCAGCGTAGGAGGGGGCTGGTCTGAAGCTTTCTTT. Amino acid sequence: CASSVGGGWSEAFF.

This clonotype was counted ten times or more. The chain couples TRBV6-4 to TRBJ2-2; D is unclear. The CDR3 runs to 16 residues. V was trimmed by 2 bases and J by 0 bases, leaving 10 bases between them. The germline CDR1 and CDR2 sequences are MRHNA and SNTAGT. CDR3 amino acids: CASSDPAGANTGELFF. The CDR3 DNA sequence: TGTGCCAGCAGTGACCCGGCCGGTGCGAACACCGGGGAGCTGTTTTTT.

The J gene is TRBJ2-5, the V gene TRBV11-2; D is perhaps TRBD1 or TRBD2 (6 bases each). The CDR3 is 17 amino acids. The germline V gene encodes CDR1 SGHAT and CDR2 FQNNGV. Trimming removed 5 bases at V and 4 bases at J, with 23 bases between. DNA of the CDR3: TGTGCCAGCAGCCGGGGGCGGGGTGAGGGCCTGAGAGAGACCCAGTACTTC. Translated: CASSRGRGEGLRETQYF. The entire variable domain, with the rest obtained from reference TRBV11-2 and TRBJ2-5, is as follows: EAGVAQSPRYKIIEKRQSVAFWCNPISGHATLYWYQQILGQGPKLLIQFQNNGVVDDSQLPKDRFSAERLKGVDSTLKIQPAKLEDSAVYLCASSRGRGEGLRETQYFGPGTRLLVL.

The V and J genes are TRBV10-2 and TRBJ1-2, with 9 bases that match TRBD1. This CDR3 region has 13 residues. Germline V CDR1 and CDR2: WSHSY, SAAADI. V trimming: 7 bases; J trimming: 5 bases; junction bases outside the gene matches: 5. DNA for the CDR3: TGCGCCAGCACACCCGGGACAGGGTATGGCTACACCTTC. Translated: CASTPGTGYGYTF.

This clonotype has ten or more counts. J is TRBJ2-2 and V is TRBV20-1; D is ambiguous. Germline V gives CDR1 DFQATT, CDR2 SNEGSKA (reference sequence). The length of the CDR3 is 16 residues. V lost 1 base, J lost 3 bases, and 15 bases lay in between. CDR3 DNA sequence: TGCAGTGCTAGAGGGGCTAGTAATAGGGACACCGGGGAGCTGTTTTTT. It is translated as CSARGASNRDTGELFF.

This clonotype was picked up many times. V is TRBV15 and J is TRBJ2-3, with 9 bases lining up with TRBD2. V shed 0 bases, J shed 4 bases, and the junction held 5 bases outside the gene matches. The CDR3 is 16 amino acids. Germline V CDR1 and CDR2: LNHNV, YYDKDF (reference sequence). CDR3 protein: CATSREYSGGADTQYF. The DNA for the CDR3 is TGTGCCACCAGCAGAGAATATAGCGGGGGAGCAGATACGCAGTATTTT.

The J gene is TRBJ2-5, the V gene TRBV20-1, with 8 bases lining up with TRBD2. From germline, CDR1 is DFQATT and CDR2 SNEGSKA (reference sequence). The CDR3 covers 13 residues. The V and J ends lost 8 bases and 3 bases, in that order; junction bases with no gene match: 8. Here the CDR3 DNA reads TGCAGTACCCTTAGCGGGGAGGAAGAGACCCAGTACTTC. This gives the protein CSTLSGEEETQYF.

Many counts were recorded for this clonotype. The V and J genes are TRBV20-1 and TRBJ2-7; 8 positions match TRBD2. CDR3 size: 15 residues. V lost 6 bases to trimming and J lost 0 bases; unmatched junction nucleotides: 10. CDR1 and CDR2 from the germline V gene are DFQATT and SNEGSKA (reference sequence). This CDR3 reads CSAKDPAGGSYEQYF. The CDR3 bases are TGCAGTGCCAAGGACCCCGCGGGAGGCTCCTACGAGCAGTACTTC.

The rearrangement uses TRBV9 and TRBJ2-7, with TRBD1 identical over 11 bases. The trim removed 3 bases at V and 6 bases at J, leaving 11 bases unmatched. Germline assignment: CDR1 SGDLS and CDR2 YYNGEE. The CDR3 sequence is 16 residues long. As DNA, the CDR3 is TGTGCCAGCAGCGCCGCGGACAGGGGGCTGTTTAGCGAGCAGTACTTC. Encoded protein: CASSAADRGLFSEQYF.

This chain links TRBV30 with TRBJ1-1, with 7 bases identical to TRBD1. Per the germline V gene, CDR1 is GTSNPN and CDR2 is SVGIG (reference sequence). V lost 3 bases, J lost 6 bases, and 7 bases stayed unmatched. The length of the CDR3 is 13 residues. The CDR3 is CAWSADRAAEAFF. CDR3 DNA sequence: TGTGCCTGGAGCGCAGACAGGGCGGCTGAAGCTTTCTTT.

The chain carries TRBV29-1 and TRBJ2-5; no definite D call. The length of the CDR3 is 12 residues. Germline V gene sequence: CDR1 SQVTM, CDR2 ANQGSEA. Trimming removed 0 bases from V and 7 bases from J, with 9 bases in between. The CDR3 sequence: CSVEDLGVTQYF. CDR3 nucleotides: TGCAGCGTTGAAGATCTGGGTGTGACCCAGTACTTC.